Listed below are T cell receptor beta chains from one sample, sequenced in a study of cytomegalovirus exposure and HLA in healthy donors. Assay: immunoSEQ multiplex PCR; the TCRdb copy retains only in-frame clones and omits some. The repertoire holds some 91,000 clones, around 82% seen once, with approximately 0.83% in the top ten. The material sequenced was PBMCs. The receptor source for this set is a woman aged 55-70 years in good health and CMV-seronegative. CDR3s include the opening cysteine and the closing phenylalanine or tryptophan. The D gene is left open where the match is weak. Only part of the rows carry a size: once, few, many, or a class if the clone is expanded.

size	J	D	V	length	DNA	CDR3
few	TRBJ2-7	.	TRBV5-4	14	TGTGCCAGCAGCCCCATGCCCGGGGTCCACGAGCAGTACTTC	CASSPMPGVHEQYF
.	TRBJ1-2	TRBD1	TRBV9	12	TGTGCCAGCAGCGAAAATCGACAGGGTTACACCTTC	CASSENRQGYTF
.	TRBJ1-5	.	TRBV28	14	TGTGCCAGCGAGCATTCAGGGTTAATTCAGCCCCAGCATTTT	CASEHSGLIQPQHF
.	TRBJ1-5	.	TRBV7-9	13	TGTGCCAGCAGCTTAGACGGGAATCAGCCCCAGCATTTT	CASSLDGNQPQHF
.	TRBJ2-1	TRBD2	TRBV19	15	TGTGCCAGTAGTAGCGGACTAGGTAGGTACAATGAGCAGTTCTTC	CASSSGLGRYNEQFF
.	TRBJ1-2	.	TRBV9	11	TGTGCCAGCAGCCTACCCGGGGGCTACACCTTC	CASSLPGGYTF
.	TRBJ1-1	TRBD1	TRBV27	17	TGTGCCAGCAGTCCACTCTATGTCACAGGGGTGAACACTGAAGCTTTCTTT	CASSPLYVTGVNTEAFF
few	TRBJ2-1	TRBD2	TRBV6-5	15	TGTGCCAGCAGTAAACTAGCGGCTAATTACAATGAGCAGTTCTTC	CASSKLAANYNEQFF
once	TRBJ1-4	TRBD1	TRBV5-1	15	TGCGCCAGCAGCTTGGAGGGGACAGGGGATGAAAAACTGTTTTTT	CASSLEGTGDEKLFF
few	TRBJ1-5	TRBD1	TRBV28	15	TGTGCCAGCAGTGCTGACAGGGGGCTCGAGCAGCCCCAGCATTTT	CASSADRGLEQPQHF
.	TRBJ2-7	TRBD2	TRBV7-6	16	TGTGCCAGCAGCCTAGGGGTAGCGGGACACGAGGAGGAGCAGTACTTC	CASSLGVAGHEEEQYF
.	TRBJ2-7	.	TRBV7-9	13	TGTGCCAGCAGCCCAAAGGACAGCTACGAGCAGTACTTC	CASSPKDSYEQYF
.	TRBJ2-3	.	TRBV28	15	TGTGCCAGCAGTCTCCCGGGGTCCCCAGCAGATACGCAGTATTTT	CASSLPGSPADTQYF
.	TRBJ1-2	.	TRBV28	14	TGTGCCAGCAGTTTATCTCACAGGGCAGGAGGCTACACCTTC	CASSLSHRAGGYTF
.	TRBJ1-5	.	TRBV10-2	15	TGCGCCAGCAGTCCCGTAGGGGGTAGGAATCAGCCCCAGCATTTT	CASSPVGGRNQPQHF
.	TRBJ2-2	.	TRBV11-2	15	TGTGCCAGCAGTTCCAGGGGAACCGTGGCCGGGGAGCTGTTTTTT	CASSSRGTVAGELFF
.	TRBJ2-7	.	TRBV14	14	TGTGCCAGCAGCCAACGTCAGGGATCCTACGAGCAGTACTTC	CASSQRQGSYEQYF
few	TRBJ1-2	.	TRBV6-5	14	TGTGCCAGCAGCCCGGACAGATCTAACTATGGCTACACCTTC	CASSPDRSNYGYTF
.	TRBJ2-4	TRBD2	TRBV27	12	TGTGCCAGCAGTATCCTAGCGGGCCCAAGGGACTTC	CASSILAGPRDF
.	TRBJ2-1	TRBD1	TRBV7-2	14	TGTGCAACCTCCGGGACAGGAGTCTACAATGAGCAGTTCTTC	CATSGTGVYNEQFF
few	TRBJ1-5	.	TRBV19	13	TGTGCCAGTAGGGAGGGAGGCAATCAGCCCCAGCATTTT	CASREGGNQPQHF
few	TRBJ1-4	.	TRBV4-3	14	TGCGCCAGCAGCCAGGTGGGGGGATGGGAAAAACTGTTTTTT	CASSQVGGWEKLFF
.	TRBJ2-2	.	TRBV28	16	TGTGCCAGCAGTACGGAGGTGGGAGTTGGAACCGGGGAGCTGTTTTTT	CASSTEVGVGTGELFF
.	TRBJ1-5	.	TRBV6-1	16	TGTGCCAGCAGTGAGCCAAGCGTTTATAGCAATCAGCCCCAGCATTTT	CASSEPSVYSNQPQHF
.	TRBJ1-1	.	TRBV10-3	13	TGTGCCATCAGTGGGCGGGGACTCCCCCAGGCTTTCTTT	CAISGRGLPQAFF
.	TRBJ2-7	.	TRBV2	13	TGTGCCAGCAGATCCGACAGTTTCTACGAGCAGTACTTC	CASRSDSFYEQYF
.	TRBJ2-3	.	TRBV11-2	13	TGTGCCAGCAGCGTAGGTTGGGGCAATACGCAGTATTTT	CASSVGWGNTQYF
.	TRBJ2-1	TRBD1	TRBV18	15	TGTGCCAGCTCACCAAGGACAGGGGTGCCCAATGAGCAGTTCTTC	CASSPRTGVPNEQFF
few	TRBJ1-5	.	TRBV5-6	16	TGTGCCAGCAGCACGATGGAGGGTGGCAGCAATCAGCCCCAGCATTTT	CASSTMEGGSNQPQHF
.	TRBJ2-4	.	TRBV29-1	14	TGCAGCGTTGAGGACCCCCCCGGCGGGAACATTCAGTACTTC	CSVEDPPGGNIQYF
.	TRBJ1-2	.	TRBV13	17	TGTGCCAGCAGCTTAGCGGGCAGCCAGGGGAACCCCTATGGCTACACCTTC	CASSLAGSQGNPYGYTF
few	TRBJ1-2	TRBD1	TRBV5-1	14	TGCGCCAGCAGCTGGGGACAGGGAAACTATGGCTACACCTTC	CASSWGQGNYGYTF
.	TRBJ1-5	.	TRBV5-1	14	TGCGCCAGCAGCTTGGCGGGGGGGCATCAGCCCCAGCATTTT	CASSLAGGHQPQHF
.	TRBJ2-1	.	TRBV9	13	TGTGCCAGCAGGCGGTTGGGTTGGGATGAGCAGTTCTTC	CASRRLGWDEQFF
.	TRBJ1-4	.	TRBV28	11	TGTGCCAGCAGACAGAATGAAAAACTGTTTTTT	CASRQNEKLFF
.	TRBJ1-2	TRBD1	TRBV11-2	17	TGTGCCAGCAGCTTAGGATGGGGACAGCCCCAACTCGGTGGCTACACCTTC	CASSLGWGQPQLGGYTF
once	TRBJ2-7	.	TRBV4-3	13	TGCGCCAGCAGCCCTTCATGGAGTTCCGAGCAGTACTTC	CASSPSWSSEQYF
.	TRBJ2-7	TRBD2	TRBV19	16	TGTGCCAGTAGTCCACCCGGCAGCGGGAGGCCCTACGAGCAGTACTTC	CASSPPGSGRPYEQYF
.	TRBJ1-1	.	TRBV25-1	12	TGTGCCAGCAGTGAACGGGAAACTGAAGCTTTCTTT	CASSERETEAFF
.	TRBJ2-2	TRBD2	TRBV5-8	15	TGTGCCAGCAGTGAGGGACTAGCGGGAAGACGGGAGCTGTTTTTT	CASSEGLAGRRELFF
.	TRBJ1-5	.	TRBV9	15	TGTGCCAGCAGCCACGGGGGGGCTGGGGATCAGCCCCAGCATTTT	CASSHGGAGDQPQHF
.	TRBJ1-2	TRBD1	TRBV4-3	17	TGCGCCAGCAGCCAAGATAGAGGGACAGGGGGCATCGATGGCTACACCTTC	CASSQDRGTGGIDGYTF
.	TRBJ2-7	.	TRBV4-3	14	TGCGCCAGCAGCCAAGTCCAGGGCCCCTACGAGCAGTACTTC	CASSQVQGPYEQYF
once	TRBJ1-2	.	TRBV10-3	18	TGTGCCATCAGTGAGTCGTCCCCTGAGGTCGGTAATAACTATGGCTACACCTTC	CAISESSPEVGNNYGYTF
.	TRBJ1-1	.	TRBV5-6	13	TGTGCCAGCAGCTTGTCCTTGAACACTGAAGCTTTCTTT	CASSLSLNTEAFF
.	TRBJ1-5	TRBD1	TRBV28	17	TGTGCCAGCAGCTATAATCCGGGACAGGGGACCTCTCAGCCCCAGCATTTT	CASSYNPGQGTSQPQHF